This T cell receptor (beta chain) was obtained from a study of cytomegalovirus exposure and HLA in healthy donors. Overall study findings and caveats: What TCR beta sequences reportedly achieved was accurate prediction of HLA-A and HLA-B alleles in most subjects. In an earlier analysis, productive rearrangement rates for most beta V segments clustered near 87% or 30%.

For this clone: Its antigen is still unknown.

The study ran its PCR with 60 Vbeta and 13 Jbeta primers. Clones were read by immunoSEQ multiplex PCR, and TCRdb kept only the in-frame ones, dropping some. The sample lists some 180,000 clones, roughly 10% occurring once. Germline assignment: CDR1 SGHRS and CDR2 YFSETQ. CDR3 size: 15 residues. J was trimmed by 9 bases and V by 4 bases; bases with no gene match: 13. The TCR sequence derives from a woman younger than 45 in good health and CMV-seropositive. The chain employs TRBV5-1 and TRBJ2-1; 7 nucleotides match TRBD1. Sequenced input: PBMCs. The CDR3 DNA follows: TGCGCCAGCAGCGTAGGGGGCGCAGGTTTCTCTGAGCAGTTCTTC. As protein: CASSVGGAGFSEQFF.